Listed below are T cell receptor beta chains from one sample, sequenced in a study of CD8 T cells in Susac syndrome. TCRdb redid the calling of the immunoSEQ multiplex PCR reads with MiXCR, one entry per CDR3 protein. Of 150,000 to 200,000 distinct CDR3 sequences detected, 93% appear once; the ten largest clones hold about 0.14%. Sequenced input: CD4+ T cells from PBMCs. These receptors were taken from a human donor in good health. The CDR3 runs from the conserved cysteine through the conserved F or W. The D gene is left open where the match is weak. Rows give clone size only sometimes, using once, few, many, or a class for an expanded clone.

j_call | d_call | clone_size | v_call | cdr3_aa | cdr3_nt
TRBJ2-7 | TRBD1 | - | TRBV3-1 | CASSQDLGQPVSTYEQYF | TGTGCCAGCAGCCAAGATTTGGGACAGCCGGTCTCGACCTACGAGCAGTACTTC
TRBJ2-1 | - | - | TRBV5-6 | CASSRVLGNEQFF | TGTGCCAGCAGCCGGGTCCTAGGGAATGAGCAGTTCTTC
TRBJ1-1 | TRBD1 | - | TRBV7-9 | CASSSGQGSEAFF | TGTGCCAGCAGCTCGGGACAGGGAAGTGAAGCTTTCTTT
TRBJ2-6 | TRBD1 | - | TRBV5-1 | CASSGTGVTGANVLTF | TGCGCCAGCAGCGGGACAGGGGTCACCGGGGCCAACGTCCTGACTTTC
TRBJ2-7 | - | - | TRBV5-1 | CASSPRGGSGDRSSYEQYF | TGCGCCAGCAGCCCGCGGGGTGGTAGCGGGGACAGGAGCTCCTACGAGCAGTACTTC
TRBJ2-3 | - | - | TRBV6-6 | CASSATGIGATDTQYF | TGTGCCAGCAGTGCTACAGGGATAGGGGCCACAGATACGCAGTATTTT
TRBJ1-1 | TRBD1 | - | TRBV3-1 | CASSLGQGETEAFF | TGTGCCAGCAGCCTGGGACAGGGGGAAACTGAAGCTTTCTTT
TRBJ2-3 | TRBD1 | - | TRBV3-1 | CASAPFGTGWTDTQYF | TGTGCCAGTGCACCTTTTGGGACAGGGTGGACAGATACGCAGTATTTT
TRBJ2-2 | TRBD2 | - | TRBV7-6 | CASSLASQPLGGAGGWRELFF | TGTGCCAGCAGCTTAGCGTCCCAACCCCTTGGAGGAGCGGGGGGCTGGCGTGAGCTGTTTTTT
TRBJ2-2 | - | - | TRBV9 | CASSVALQAGELFF | TGTGCCAGCAGCGTAGCCCTTCAGGCCGGGGAGCTGTTTTTT
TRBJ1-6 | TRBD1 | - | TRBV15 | CATSRAGTGDSPLHF | TGTGCCACCAGCAGAGCCGGGACAGGCGATTCACCCCTCCACTTT
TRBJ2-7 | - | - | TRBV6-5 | CASSYFSVYRASYEQYF | TGTGCCAGCAGTTACTTCTCAGTGTATCGTGCCTCCTACGAGCAGTACTTC
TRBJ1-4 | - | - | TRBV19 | CASSMDGRHEKLFF | TGTGCCAGTAGTATGGACGGACGACATGAAAAACTGTTTTTT
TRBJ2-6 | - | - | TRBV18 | CASSPPRVSSVSGANVLTF | TGTGCCAGCTCACCCCCGCGGGTCTCCTCTGTCTCTGGGGCCAACGTCCTGACTTTC
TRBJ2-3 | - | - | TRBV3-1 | CASSQDLGGTDTQYF | TGTGCCAGCAGCCAGGACCTCGGGGGCACAGATACGCAGTATTTT
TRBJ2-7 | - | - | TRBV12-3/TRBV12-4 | CASNRGAYEQYF | TGTGCCAGCAACCGGGGCGCCTACGAGCAGTACTTC
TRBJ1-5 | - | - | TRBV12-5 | CASGWGGDQPQHF | TGTGCTAGTGGTTGGGGGGGGGATCAGCCCCAGCATTTT
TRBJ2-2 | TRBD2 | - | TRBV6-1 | CASSPQRGQTNTGELFF | TGTGCCAGCAGTCCCCAGCGGGGGCAAACGAACACCGGGGAGCTGTTTTTT
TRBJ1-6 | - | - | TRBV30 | CAWSVPPWSAYNSPLHF | TGTGCCTGGAGTGTACCCCCCTGGTCAGCTTATAATTCACCCCTCCACTTT
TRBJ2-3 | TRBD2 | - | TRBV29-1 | CSAGTYSGGARDTQYF | TGCAGCGCTGGGACGTATAGCGGGGGGGCCAGAGATACGCAGTATTTT
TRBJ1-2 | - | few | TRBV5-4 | CASSVDSQYGYTF | TGTGCCAGCAGCGTCGACAGTCAGTATGGCTACACCTTC
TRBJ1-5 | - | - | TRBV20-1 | CSASLRNQPQHF | TGCAGTGCTAGCCTCAGGAATCAGCCCCAGCATTTT
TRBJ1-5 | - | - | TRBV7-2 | CASSLYSVWDHSNQPQHF | TGTGCCAGCAGCTTATACTCGGTTTGGGACCATAGCAATCAGCCCCAGCATTTT
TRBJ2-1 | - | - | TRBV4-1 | CASSQELNEQFF | TGCGCCAGCAGCCAAGAATTGAATGAGCAGTTCTTC
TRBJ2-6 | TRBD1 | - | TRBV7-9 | CAGGGRSGANVLTF | TGTGCAGGGGGCGGCCGCTCTGGGGCCAACGTCCTGACTTTC
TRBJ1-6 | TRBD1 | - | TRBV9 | CASSVGQGGDSPLHF | TGTGCCAGCAGCGTAGGTCAAGGGGGCGATTCACCCCTCCACTTT